The clone carrying this TCR beta chain showed up many times. The data were obtained in a study of early T cells in non-severe SARS-CoV-2 infection. Overall study: The study sequenced bulk RNA from unsorted whole blood, with chains unpaired.

Each CDR3 protein gets one entry after TCRdb re-called the 5' RACE reads with MiXCR. The profile shows approximately 56,000 distinct CDR3 sequences, roughly 10% of them singletons. Sequenced: whole blood. The sequence derives from an adult who was a healthcare worker with PCR-confirmed SARS-CoV-2 infection or an uninfected control (not recorded which).

This CDR3 is CASSSLGGRAIDEQYF. CDR3 coding DNA: TGTGCCAGCAGCTCCCTGGGCGGGAGGGCCATCGACGAGCAGTACTTC. The V call is TRBV6-2 or TRBV6-3, the J call TRBJ2-7; 9 nucleotides agree with TRBD2. The V gene's germline CDR1 is MNHEY and CDR2 SVGEGT. J lost 5 bases, V lost 6 bases, and 14 bases had no gene match. The CDR3 consists of 16 residues.